A selection of T cell receptor beta chains follows, all from one sample in a study of blood T cell repertoires in COVID-19. Clones were read by immunoSEQ multiplex PCR, and TCRdb kept only the in-frame ones, dropping some. The sample lists tens of thousands of clones, about 82% occurring once. Source material: peripheral blood. These receptors were taken from a woman between 55 and 75 years old with acute or convalescent COVID-19. CDR3s include the opening cysteine and the closing phenylalanine or tryptophan. Each record gives: V gene, clone size, J gene, D gene, CDR3 protein, CDR3 DNA. The D gene is left open where the match is weak. Not every row has a clone size; where given, it reads once, few, many or a size class.

TRBV5-1	.	TRBJ1-2	TRBD1	CASSLGPQGARGYTF	TGCGCCAGCAGCTTGGGCCCACAGGGGGCGCGGGGCTACACCTTC
TRBV27	.	TRBJ2-5	.	CASSFLWGETQYF	TGTGCCAGCAGTTTTCTCTGGGGCGAGACCCAGTACTTC
TRBV6-1	.	TRBJ1-3	TRBD1	CASSERTGAGNTIYF	TGTGCCAGCAGTGAACGGACAGGGGCTGGAAACACCATATATTTT
TRBV9	once	TRBJ1-4	.	CASSVVGGPNEKLFF	TGTGCCAGCAGCGTAGTGGGGGGACCTAATGAAAAACTGTTTTTT
TRBV7-9	once	TRBJ2-2	.	CASSIFAQGTGELFF	TGTGCCAGCAGCATATTCGCCCAGGGAACCGGGGAGCTGTTTTTT
TRBV4-1	few	TRBJ1-1	.	CASSQGPARADTEAFF	TGCGCCAGCAGCCAAGGGCCGGCCAGGGCGGATACTGAAGCTTTCTTT
TRBV7-7	.	TRBJ2-5	TRBD2	CATRLAGEETQYF	TGTGCTACCAGACTAGCGGGGGAAGAGACCCAGTACTTC
TRBV5-8	.	TRBJ2-7	.	CASSRLAGEQYF	TGTGCCAGCAGCCGTCTGGCGGGCGAGCAGTACTTC
TRBV28	.	TRBJ1-5	.	CASSFFGRKNQPQHF	TGTGCCAGCAGTTTTTTTGGCAGGAAGAATCAGCCCCAGCATTTT
TRBV3-1/TRBV3-2	few	TRBJ1-3	.	CASSSDAYRSSGNTIYF	TGTGCCAGCAGCTCCGACGCATACAGAAGCTCTGGAAACACCATATATTTT
TRBV3-1/TRBV3-2	.	TRBJ1-1	.	CASSPSWANTEAFF	TGTGCCAGCAGCCCATCCTGGGCCAACACTGAAGCTTTCTTT
TRBV3-1/TRBV3-2	once	TRBJ1-1	.	CASSPAAGATLNTEAFF	TGTGCCAGCAGTCCGGCGGCTGGGGCCACCTTGAACACTGAAGCTTTCTTT
TRBV19	.	TRBJ2-1	.	CASSTNGYNEQFF	TGTGCCAGTAGTACTAACGGCTACAATGAGCAGTTCTTC
TRBV19	.	TRBJ1-1	.	CASSSWAMNTEAFF	TGTGCCAGTAGTAGTTGGGCCATGAACACTGAAGCTTTCTTT
TRBV18	.	TRBJ1-3	TRBD1	CASSSDRGNTIYF	TGTGCCAGCTCATCGGACAGGGGAAACACCATATATTTT
TRBV5-1	.	TRBJ1-6	TRBD1	CASSPSHRGNSPLHF	TGCGCCAGCAGCCCAAGTCACAGGGGTAATTCACCCCTCCACTTT
TRBV5-4	.	TRBJ2-3	.	CASSPDLVDTQYF	TGTGCCAGCAGTCCCGACTTGGTGGATACGCAGTATTTT
TRBV5-5	.	TRBJ2-3	TRBD1	CASSHRGVSDTQYF	TGTGCCAGCAGCCACAGGGGGGTGTCAGATACGCAGTATTTT
TRBV5-6	.	TRBJ2-1	TRBD2	CASSFGGGGGNEQFF	TGTGCCAGCAGCTTCGGGGGAGGCGGGGGAAATGAGCAGTTCTTC
TRBV4-1	few	TRBJ2-2	.	CASSQQGQHNTGELFF	TGCGCCAGCAGCCAACAGGGCCAACATAACACCGGGGAGCTGTTTTTT
TRBV30	.	TRBJ1-3	.	CAWSNRGNTIYF	TGTGCCTGGAGTAACAGAGGAAACACCATATATTTT
TRBV5-1	.	TRBJ1-2	.	CASNTGQAGFHNGYTF	TGCGCCAGCAACACCGGTCAGGCTGGGTTCCATAATGGCTACACCTTC
TRBV30	.	TRBJ1-4	.	CACETGVLNEKLFF	TGTGCCTGCGAGACGGGGGTGCTTAATGAAAAACTGTTTTTT
TRBV9	.	TRBJ2-1	TRBD2	CASSRGTTPGGDEQFF	TGTGCCAGCAGCCGCGGGACTACCCCGGGAGGTGATGAGCAGTTCTTC
TRBV10-1	once	TRBJ2-7	.	CASRKTSSSSEQYF	TGCGCCAGCAGAAAAACTAGTTCTTCAAGCGAGCAGTACTTC
TRBV6-1	once	TRBJ2-7	.	CASSEQGMSYEQYF	TGTGCCAGCAGTGAACAGGGGATGTCCTACGAGCAGTACTTC
TRBV2	.	TRBJ2-2	TRBD2	CASSSGVGGNTGELFF	TGTGCCAGTAGTAGCGGGGTCGGGGGGAACACCGGGGAGCTGTTTTTT
TRBV24-1	once	TRBJ2-3	.	CATSDAKQGNTQYF	TGTGCCACCAGTGATGCTAAACAGGGAAATACGCAGTATTTT
TRBV24-1	.	TRBJ2-3	TRBD2	CATSDLAGLHTDTQYF	TGTGCCACCAGTGACCTAGCGGGTCTACACACAGATACGCAGTATTTT
TRBV5-6	.	TRBJ2-7	.	CASSLGQAPYEQYF	TGTGCCAGCAGCTTGGGACAGGCCCCCTACGAGCAGTACTTC
TRBV7-2	.	TRBJ2-7	TRBD2	CASSLGLAGGGNSYEQYF	TGTGCCAGCAGCTTAGGGCTAGCGGGGGGCGGAAACTCCTACGAGCAGTACTTC
TRBV5-5	.	TRBJ1-1	.	CASSYGRSGGMGTEAFF	TGTGCCAGCAGCTACGGGAGGTCAGGTGGCATGGGCACTGAAGCTTTCTTT
TRBV27	.	TRBJ1-6	.	CASKLVAGPLHF	TGTGCCAGCAAGTTAGTCGCTGGACCCCTCCACTTT
TRBV18	.	TRBJ1-3	TRBD1	CASSRQGPEFSGNTIYF	TGTGCCAGCTCGCGACAGGGGCCCGAGTTCTCTGGAAACACCATATATTTT
TRBV11-2	.	TRBJ2-7	.	CASSLAGQSYEQYF	TGTGCCAGCAGCCTCGCGGGCCAGTCCTACGAGCAGTACTTC
TRBV4-1	.	TRBJ1-2	TRBD1	CASSQSQGSYGYTF	TGCGCCAGCAGCCAGTCACAGGGGAGCTATGGCTACACCTTC
TRBV6-1	few	TRBJ2-1	TRBD1	CASSEGQVPYNEQFF	TGTGCCAGCAGTGAGGGACAGGTGCCCTACAATGAGCAGTTCTTC
TRBV7-2	.	TRBJ2-3	.	CASSSYTDTQYF	TGTGCCAGCAGCTCGTACACAGATACGCAGTATTTT
TRBV5-6	few	TRBJ1-5	.	CASSLLGRADQPQHF	TGTGCCAGCAGCTTGTTAGGCAGGGCCGATCAGCCCCAGCATTTT